The clone carrying this TCR beta chain occurred once. This sample stems from a study of blood T cell repertoires in COVID-19. At the level of the study: PBMCs, B-cell-depleted T cells, or T cells provided the cDNA or gDNA that made up the material.

The V segment lost 1 base and the J segment 12 bases; nucleotides outside the gene matches: 4. This CDR3 has 12 residues. CDR1 SNHLY and CDR2 FYNNEI come from the germline V gene. Original processing methods: Using reference gene primer amplification, nucleated cell counts were estimated. The repertoire was sequenced with immunoSEQ multiplex PCR; TCRdb's copy has only in-frame clones and lacks some. Clone size and V and J calls were adopted from that table, with D and trimming inferred from the DNA. Altogether 100,000 to 150,000 clones are present, roughly 84% being singletons, with the ten largest covering 1.4%.

The sample taken for sequencing was peripheral blood. This clonotype was obtained from a man in his 60s with acute or convalescent COVID-19. V usage is TRBV2 and J usage is TRBJ2-3; 7 positions match TRBD2. The CDR3 nucleotides read TGTGCCAGCAGTGAAGGGACTAGGGTTCAGTATTTT. As protein: CASSEGTRVQYF. Using reference TRBV2 and TRBJ2-3 for the parts outside the CDR3, the full variable domain is EPEVTQTPSHQVTQMGQEVILRCVPISNHLYFYWYRQILGQKVEFLVSFYNNEISEKSEIFDDQFSVERPDGSNFTLKIRSTKLEDSAMYFCASSEGTRVQYFGPGTRLTVL.